One sample yielded the 30 T cell receptor beta chains listed below, sequenced in a study of T cells in Graves' hyperthyroidism and ophthalmopathy. The TCR beta CDR3 regions underwent amplification using RNA transcripts as the source. HTBI primers were employed in a first-round RT-PCR of the TCR CDR3. TCRdb re-analysed the multiplex PCR reads in MiXCR, keeping a single row per CDR3 protein. Among roughly 740,000 distinct CDR3 sequences, roughly 15% were seen once, and the ten largest hold around 8.1%. The material sequenced was blood. These receptors were obtained from a man aged 18 to 29 with Graves' hyperthyroidism.

This clonotype occurred many times. This chain links TRBV2 with TRBJ1-1; D gene ambiguous. Germline CDR1 SNHLY, CDR2 FYNNEI. V was shortened by 2 bases and J by 1 base, with 11 bases between the two germline ends. The CDR3 is 15 amino acids. CDR3: CASSEWHAQNTEAFF. The CDR3 DNA reads TGTGCCAGCAGTGAATGGCACGCCCAGAACACTGAAGCTTTCTTT.

This clonotype was seen many times. The V gene is TRBV6-1, the J gene TRBJ1-2; D is perhaps TRBD1 (5 bases). Trimming took off 4 bases at V and 2 bases at J, with 17 bases between the two ends. The germline CDR1 and CDR2 sequences are MNHNS and SASEGT. CDR3 length: 16 amino acids. The CDR3 region has the DNA TGTGCCAGCAGTGCCCGTCCCGGGACGGGAAACTATGGCTACACCTTC. Its translation: CASSARPGTGNYGYTF.

This clonotype was observed many times. The chain couples TRBV6-1 to TRBJ1-2; a possible D gene is TRBD1 (5 bases). Trimming shortened V by 2 bases and J by 2 bases, and 15 bases separated the two germline ends. The CDR3 runs 16 residues. The germline CDR1 and CDR2 sequences are MNHNS and SASEGT. The CDR3: CASSEPGDSLNYGYTF. The CDR3 coding sequence is TGTGCCAGCAGTGAACCCGGTGACAGCCTGAACTATGGCTACACCTTC.

The gene calls are TRBV7-2 and TRBJ2-7; no definite D call. CDR1 is SGHTA and CDR2 is FQGNSA in the germline V gene. V lost 5 bases and J 5 bases, leaving 10 bases between the germline ends. This CDR3 is 12 amino acids long. The CDR3 is CASSLLANEQYF. CDR3 nucleotide sequence: TGTGCCAGCAGCCTCCTTGCGAACGAGCAGTACTTC. The variable domain in full, completed from reference TRBV7-2 and TRBJ2-7, reads GAGVSQSPSNKVTEKGKDVELRCDPISGHTALYWYRQSLGQGLEFLIYFQGNSAPDKSGLPSDRFSAERTGGSVSTLTIQRTQQEDSAVYLCASSLLANEQYFGPGTRLTVT.

This chain links TRBV6-2 or TRBV6-3 with TRBJ1-1; 8 bases agree with TRBD1. This CDR3 spans 17 amino acids. CDR1 and CDR2 from the germline V gene are MNHEY and SVGEGT. With V trimmed by 2 bases and J by 1 base, 9 bases remained unmatched. The CDR3 DNA follows: TGTGCCAGCAGTTACAGTGGGACAGGTGAGACGAACACTGAAGCTTTCTTT. This encodes CASSYSGTGETNTEAFF.

This clonotype was seen a handful of times. Written as DNA, the CDR3 is TGTGCCATCAGTGAGTTTGGGCTGAACACAGATACGCAGTATTTT. The encoded protein is CAISEFGLNTDTQYF. The rearrangement joins TRBV10-3 to TRBJ2-3; no definite D call. The germline V gene has CDR1 ENHRY and CDR2 SYGVKD. CDR3 length equals 15 residues. The V gene lost 1 base and the J gene lost 2 bases, with 10 bases spanning the gap.

This chain uses TRBV19 with TRBJ2-2, with D unresolved. The V and J ends lost 9 bases and 4 bases respectively, with 9 bases between them. The CDR3 covers 12 residues. The germline gives CDR1 LNHDA, CDR2 SQIVND (reference sequence). The CDR3 region has the DNA TGTGCCAGCAAGGAGATCACCGGGGAGCTGTTTTTT. Its protein is CASKEITGELFF.

This clonotype was detected many times. The CDR3 here is CASSYQPSNTGELFF. CDR3 DNA: TGTGCCAGCAGTTACCAGCCATCGAACACCGGGGAGCTGTTTTTT. V gene TRBV6-1 combines with J gene TRBJ2-2; D remains ambiguous. Germline V gene sequence: CDR1 MNHNS, CDR2 SASEGT. The V and J ends lost 5 bases and 0 bases respectively, with 10 bases between them. This CDR3 spans 15 amino acids.

This clonotype has a count of ten or more. This chain joins TRBV20-1 and TRBJ2-7, with TRBD1 matching 8 bases. Looked up from germline, CDR1 is DFQATT and CDR2 is SNEGSKA (reference sequence). Losses at the gene ends were 2 bases for V and 7 bases for J; bases not matched to a gene: 10. The CDR3 is 14 residues long. The CDR3: CSARWGRGHEEQYF. The CDR3 DNA sequence: TGCAGTGCTAGATGGGGCAGGGGGCATGAGGAGCAGTACTTC.

In its sample, this clonotype was seen a few times. V gene TRBV29-1 combines with J gene TRBJ1-5; D remains ambiguous. The CDR3 consists of 12 residues. From germline, CDR1 is SQVTM and CDR2 ANQGSEA. Trimming took off 4 bases at V and 0 bases at J, with 4 bases between the two ends. This CDR3 is CSVGYSNQPQHF. The CDR3 DNA reads TGCAGCGTTGGGTATAGCAATCAGCCCCAGCATTTT.

This chain uses TRBV7-9 with TRBJ1-2, with D uncertain. The CDR3 spans 12 residues. V lost 5 bases and J 7 bases, leaving 11 bases between the germline ends. Germline assignment: CDR1 SEHNR and CDR2 FQNEAQ (reference sequence). The CDR3 region is CASSPRDFGYTF. The CDR3 DNA follows: TGTGCCAGCAGCCCGCGTGATTTTGGCTACACCTTC.

The sample holds many counts of this clonotype. This chain uses TRBV9 with TRBJ2-1; 10 nucleotides align to TRBD2. Germline CDR1 and CDR2: SGDLS and YYNGEE. This CDR3 is 15 amino acids long. Trimming took 0 bases from V and 7 from J; bases not matched to a gene: 4. CDR3 in DNA: TGTGCCAGCAGCGTAGAACTAGCGGGACAGAATGAGCAGTTCTTC. Translating gives CASSVELAGQNEQFF.

This clonotype appeared many times. The chain employs TRBV20-1 and TRBJ2-7; D not resolved. CDR1 and CDR2 (germline): DFQATT, SNEGSKA (reference sequence). Trimming took off 6 bases at V and 1 base at J, with 16 bases between the two ends. This CDR3 contains 14 residues. The CDR3 here is CSALMPGVSYEQYF. The CDR3 nucleotides are TGCAGTGCCCTCATGCCTGGAGTTTCCTACGAGCAGTACTTC.

The chain joins TRBV29-1 to TRBJ2-5; D is unresolved. Trimming pared 0 bases from V and 5 bases from J, leaving 13 bases between. There are 14 residues in the CDR3. CDR1 SQVTM and CDR2 ANQGSEA come from the germline V gene. The CDR3 here is CSVEEANILETQYF. The DNA for the CDR3 is TGCAGCGTTGAAGAGGCGAATATTCTGGAGACCCAGTACTTC.

DNA of the CDR3: TGCAGTGCTCGTGGGCAGGAAAATGAAAAACTGTTTTTT. Amino acids: CSARGQENEKLFF. This chain uses TRBV20-1 with TRBJ1-4; no clear D. The CDR3 has 13 residues. The ends were cut back, 5 bases at V and 5 bases at J, with 12 bases in the middle. Germline CDR1 and CDR2: DFQATT and SNEGSKA (reference sequence).

The V call is TRBV6-1, the J call TRBJ1-3; the D gene is possibly TRBD1 (5 bases). This CDR3 comprises 15 residues. V was clipped by 5 bases and J by 0 bases, with 11 bases between them. Germline assignment: CDR1 MNHNS and CDR2 SASEGT. The CDR3 spells CASSTKQASGNTIYF. The CDR3 region has the DNA TGTGCCAGCAGTACCAAACAGGCCTCTGGAAACACCATATATTTT.

This clonotype was seen ten or more times. The chain recombines TRBV11-1 with TRBJ2-1, with 9 bases fitting TRBD2. With 5 bases clipped from V and 10 bases from J, the junction kept 18 bases outside the gene matches. Germline V gene data show CDR1 as SGHAT and CDR2 as FQDESV (reference sequence). The CDR3 runs 17 residues. CDR3 DNA: TGTGCCAGCAGCCCCAGGGCCGGGACAGTAGGACTAGCGGAGCAGTTCTTC. Protein: CASSPRAGTVGLAEQFF. The full variable domain, completed using reference TRBV11-1 and TRBJ2-1, is EAEVAQSPRYKITEKSQAVAFWCDPISGHATLYWYRQILGQGPELLVQFQDESVVDDSQLPKDRFSAERLKGVDSTLKIQPAELGDSAMYLCASSPRAGTVGLAEQFFGPGTRLTVL.

This clonotype has only a few counts. This sequence joins TRBV7-9 and TRBJ1-1, with unresolved D. Germline assignment: CDR1 SEHNR and CDR2 FQNEAQ (reference sequence). The CDR3 runs to 14 residues. Trimming cost V 2 bases and J 5 bases, with 12 bases left between them. In DNA, the CDR3 is TGTGCCAGCAGCTTACACACGGGGAGGACTGAAGCTTTCTTT. Protein product: CASSLHTGRTEAFF.

This clonotype was observed at least ten times. The CDR3 coding sequence is TGTGCCAGCAGTTTAGTATGGGGAACCCTCAGCGGGAGGACCGGGAACAATGAGCAGTTCTTC. Translating gives CASSLVWGTLSGRTGNNEQFF. V is TRBV28 and J is TRBJ2-1; 9 positions agree with TRBD2. The CDR3 contains 21 residues. Trimming at V came to 2 bases and at J to 5 bases, leaving 22 bases not matched to a gene. Germline CDR1 reads MDHEN; CDR2 reads SYDVKM.

There are a few counts of this clonotype. The chain has TRBV6-1 and TRBJ1-1; D is uncertain. Germline-derived CDR1 and CDR2 are MNHNS and SASEGT. V was shortened by 8 bases and J by 1 base, with 14 bases between the two germline ends. The CDR3 is 14 residues long. CDR3 protein: CASDWWEGNTEAFF. In DNA form, the CDR3 reads TGTGCCAGCGATTGGTGGGAGGGGAACACTGAAGCTTTCTTT.

Only a few counts were recorded for this clonotype. J is TRBJ2-1 and V is TRBV20-1; 11 bases are shared with TRBD2. CDR1 is DFQATT, CDR2 SNEGSKA, per germline (reference sequence). The CDR3 loop spans 19 amino acids. The V gene end was trimmed by 5 bases and the J gene end by 3 bases; junction bases not matched to a gene: 18. The CDR3 protein is CSAEPHTGTSGVNYNEQFF. Written as DNA, the CDR3 is TGCAGTGCTGAACCTCATACCGGGACTAGCGGTGTTAACTACAATGAGCAGTTCTTC.

The chain couples TRBV12-5 to TRBJ2-2, with D perhaps TRBD1 (6 bases). V was shortened by 1 base and J by 6 bases, with 12 bases between the two germline ends. This CDR3 region has 15 residues. The germline gives CDR1 LGHNT, CDR2 FRNRAP. CDR3 coding DNA: TGTGCTAGTGGTTTGGGGATGACAGGACCCGGGGAGCTGTTTTTT. Residues: CASGLGMTGPGELFF.

The V and J genes are TRBV5-5 and TRBJ1-5; D gene ambiguous. The V gene lost 0 bases and the J gene lost 0 bases, with 7 bases spanning the gap. CDR3 size: 15 residues. In germline, CDR1 is SGHKS, CDR2 YYEKEE (reference sequence). CDR3 DNA sequence: TGTGCCAGCAGCTTGGCCGTCAATAGCAATCAGCCCCAGCATTTT. This encodes CASSLAVNSNQPQHF.

This clonotype was counted a few times. This CDR3 reads CSVQLGVTGELFF. CDR3 in DNA: TGCAGCGTTCAGCTGGGGGTCACCGGGGAGCTGTTTTTT. The genes are TRBV29-1 and TRBJ2-2; tentatively, D is TRBD1 or TRBD2 (5 bases each). The germline CDR1 and CDR2 sequences are SQVTM and ANQGSEA. V gave up 5 bases and J gave up 4 bases, with 11 bases separating them. This CDR3 contains 13 residues.

This chain links TRBV7-2 with TRBJ2-6, with D unresolved. This CDR3 has 15 residues. CDR1 and CDR2 from the germline V gene are SGHTA and FQGNSA. Trimming pared 5 bases from V and 0 bases from J, leaving 8 bases between. The CDR3, as DNA: TGTGCCAGCAGCCATCATGGCTCTGGGGCCAACGTCCTGACTTTC. This sequence encodes CASSHHGSGANVLTF. Together with reference TRBV7-2 and TRBJ2-6, the CDR3 gives the full variable domain: GAGVSQSPSNKVTEKGKDVELRCDPISGHTALYWYRQSLGQGLEFLIYFQGNSAPDKSGLPSDRFSAERTGGSVSTLTIQRTQQEDSAVYLCASSHHGSGANVLTFGAGSRLTVL.

This clonotype came up many times. The CDR3 spells CAWSVKRDYNEQFF. The CDR3 DNA reads TGTGCCTGGAGTGTAAAGCGGGACTACAATGAGCAGTTCTTC. V is TRBV30 and J is TRBJ2-1, with 7 bases identical to TRBD2. V shed 0 bases and J 3 bases; nucleotides not matched to a gene: 2. The CDR3 has 14 amino acids. Germline V gene sequence: CDR1 GTSNPN, CDR2 SVGIG (reference sequence). Full variable domain (remainder filled in from reference TRBV30 and TRBJ2-1): SQTIHQWPATLVQPVGSPLSLECTVEGTSNPNLYWYRQAAGRGLQLLFYSVGIGQISSEVPQNLSASRPQDRQFILSSKKLLLSDSGFYLCAWSVKRDYNEQFFGPGTRLTVL.

In this sample, this clonotype turned up a few times. This chain links TRBV28 with TRBJ2-3; TRBD2 agrees at 12 bases. V lost 5 bases, J lost 0 bases, and 9 bases stayed unmatched. CDR3 length: 18 residues. Germline CDR1 and CDR2: MDHEN and SYDVKM. This CDR3 reads CASSPGLAGPPSTDTQYF. CDR3 DNA sequence: TGTGCCAGCAGTCCAGGACTAGCGGGGCCCCCTAGCACAGATACGCAGTATTTT.

This clonotype was detected a few times. This sequence joins TRBV3-1 and TRBJ2-1; D assignment may be TRBD1 or TRBD2 (6 bases each). Germline CDR1 LGHDT, CDR2 YNNKEL (reference sequence). V was pared by 2 bases and J by 7 bases, with 12 bases between. The CDR3 sequence is 14 residues long. The CDR3 reads CASSQRWGANEQFF. The CDR3 bases are TGTGCCAGCAGCCAAAGATGGGGGGCGAATGAGCAGTTCTTC.

This clonotype was counted between two and nine times. The J gene is TRBJ2-1, the V gene TRBV24-1; D is unclear. The CDR3 has 16 residues. Germline CDR1 KGHDR, CDR2 SFDVKD. With 5 bases removed from V and 2 bases from J, the gap between germline ends came to 15 bases. The CDR3 nucleotides read TGTGCCACCAGTGGCTATGATCCTGTTGCCTACAATGAGCAGTTCTTC. The encoded protein is CATSGYDPVAYNEQFF.

This clonotype was recorded at least ten times. The chain recombines TRBV12-3 or TRBV12-4 with TRBJ1-5; no definite D call. The V end was cut by 3 bases, the J end by 0 bases, with 9 bases between. This CDR3 contains 15 residues. Here the CDR3 DNA reads TGTGCCAGCAGTTTGGGTGGGTATAGCAATCAGCCCCAGCATTTT. Translating it yields CASSLGGYSNQPQHF.